This T cell receptor beta chain comes out of a study of tumor-infiltrating lymphocytes in primary liver carcinoma. For each extraction, RNA and DNA were obtained together from approximately 20-30 mg of unsorted bulk tissue. Only a few counts were recorded for this clonotype. The investigators made TCR beta cDNA from approximately 510 ng total RNA, using a constant-region primer. Modified slightly, ARM-PCR produced TCR beta libraries over three nested multiplex PCR rounds. TCRdb recomputed calls from the multiplex PCR reads with MiXCR, one row per CDR3 protein. The top ten clones hold 12% of a sample with approximately 100,000 distinct CDR3 sequences, approximately 70% of them seen once. Sequencing was carried out using liver tumor tissue from sampling region 2. Noted subset: tumor region T2, inferior pole. The origin of this receptor is a woman in her sixties with primary liver carcinoma and hepatitis B virus infection.

The CDR3 DNA is TGTGCCAGTAGCCCAATATCAGGTACGCAGTATTTT. It encodes CASSPISGTQYF. The chain joins TRBV11-1 to TRBJ2-3; D remains ambiguous. The CDR3 extends over 12 amino acids. The V end lost 9 bases, the J end lost 8 bases, and 15 bases lay between the germline ends. Germline V gives CDR1 SGHAT, CDR2 FQDESV (reference sequence).